The 12 T cell receptor beta chains below were found in one sample sequenced in a study of regulatory T cells in long-lasting Graves disease. HTBI primers from iRepertoire and Arm-PCR of CDR3 regions yielded the TCR beta libraries. TCRdb itself ran the multiplex PCR reads through MiXCR, one entry per CDR3 protein. Of some 410,000 distinct CDR3 sequences in the sample, about 15% were seen once. The time point denotes: newly diagnosed GD, antithyroid drugs for less than 3 months. Generation of the TCR library employed RNA extracted from PBMCs. This sample was shared with a second study, whose subject was T cells in Graves' hyperthyroidism and ophthalmopathy.

This specimen was peripheral blood mononuclear cells (PBMCs), taken at new diagnosis, from a patient treated with antithyroid drugs. The receptors here all came from a woman aged 25 to 39 with Graves disease.

This clonotype was detected only a few times. The CDR3 loop is CSHVGLAEETQYF. As DNA, the CDR3 is TGCAGCCACGTGGGACTAGCGGAAGAGACCCAGTACTTC. The chain carries TRBV29-1 and TRBJ2-5, with 11 bases matching TRBD2. Losses at the gene ends were 8 bases for V and 3 bases for J; bases not matched to a gene: 5. Germline lookup yields CDR1 SQVTM and CDR2 ANQGSEA. The CDR3 has 13 amino acids.

DNA of the CDR3: TGTGCCAGCAGCCCTCGGACTAGCGGGATCAATGAGCAGTTCTTC. Its translation is CASSPRTSGINEQFF. The chain links TRBV6-1 to TRBJ2-1; 12 positions agree with TRBD2. The CDR3 has 15 amino acids. The V and J ends lost 6 bases and 6 bases, in that order; junction bases with no gene match: 6. Per the germline V gene, CDR1 is MNHNS and CDR2 is SASEGT.

This clonotype has at least ten counts. V usage is TRBV10-3 and J usage is TRBJ2-1, with 12 bases matching TRBD2. The CDR3 has 15 amino acids. After removal of 6 bases from V and 3 bases from J, the junction contained 3 bases not matched to a gene. Per the germline V gene, CDR1 is ENHRY and CDR2 is SYGVKD. The CDR3 reads CAIRETSGSYNEQFF. The CDR3 bases are TGTGCCATCAGGGAGACTAGCGGGAGCTACAATGAGCAGTTCTTC.

A note on this clonotype: It may be a read error: a sequence one base away is much more abundant. The V gene is TRBV5-1, the J gene TRBJ2-1; 7 bases align to TRBD2. The CDR3 runs 16 residues. With V trimmed by 0 bases and J by 10 bases, 13 bases remained unmatched. The germline gives CDR1 SGHRS, CDR2 YFSETQ. DNA of the CDR3: TGCGCCAGCAGCTTGGTGGGGGAGGGTCCCTCCTACGAGCAGTTCTTC. This translates into CASSLVGEGPSYEQFF.

This clonotype was detected only a few times. The V and J genes are TRBV2 and TRBJ2-5; TRBD2 matches 9 bases. The CDR3 is 14 residues long. The germline CDR1 and CDR2 sequences are SNHLY and FYNNEI. J lost 3 bases, V lost 8 bases, and 7 bases had no gene match. The DNA of the CDR3 is TGTGCCAGCGGGAATAGCGGGGGTGAAGAGACCCAGTACTTC. Its translation is CASGNSGGEETQYF.

In its sample, this clonotype was seen many times. The genes are TRBV19 and TRBJ2-7; either TRBD1 or TRBD2 may supply D (5 bases each). V lost 3 bases and J 4 bases, leaving 22 bases between the germline ends. CDR1 is LNHDA and CDR2 is SQIVND in the germline V gene (reference sequence). There are 17 residues in the CDR3. CDR3 residues: CASSIYPRDGGAYEQYF. The CDR3 DNA reads as TGTGCCAGTAGTATCTACCCCCGGGACGGAGGTGCGTACGAGCAGTACTTC.

This clonotype was detected only a few times. The chain combines TRBV20-1 with TRBJ2-3, with D perhaps TRBD2 (5 bases). V gave up 6 bases and J gave up 8 bases, with 12 bases separating them. The CDR3 is made up of 11 amino acids. CDR1 DFQATT and CDR2 SNEGSKA come from the germline V gene (reference sequence). CDR3: CSATREGTQYF. CDR3 coding DNA: TGCAGTGCCACGAGAGAGGGTACGCAGTATTTT.

This clonotype was recorded at least ten times. This chain links TRBV7-2 with TRBJ2-7, with D perhaps TRBD2 (5 bases). The CDR3 covers 14 residues. V lost 2 bases and J lost 0, with 8 bases in between. Germline CDR1 and CDR2: SGHTA and FQGNSA. The CDR3 region is CASSLSGISYEQYF. The CDR3 bases are TGTGCCAGCAGCTTAAGCGGCATCTCCTACGAGCAGTACTTC.

This clonotype has a count of ten or more. The V and J genes are TRBV24-1 and TRBJ2-2; 7 positions agree with TRBD1. Trimming took 3 bases from V and 7 from J; bases not matched to a gene: 10. This CDR3 is built from 16 residues. CDR1 and CDR2 from the germline V gene are KGHDR and SFDVKD. The CDR3 DNA reads as TGTGCCACCAGTGATACCGGCAGGGGGTCGATCGGGGAGCTGTTTTTT. Its protein product is CATSDTGRGSIGELFF.

The V gene is TRBV4-2, the J gene TRBJ2-1; D gene uncertain. The CDR3 is 14 amino acids. Germline V CDR1 and CDR2: LGHNA, YNFKEQ. V was clipped by 7 bases and J by 6 bases, with 16 bases between them. CDR3 DNA sequence: TGTGCCAGCAAAAATGGGCCCCACGGCAATGAGCAGTTCTTC. It codes for CASKNGPHGNEQFF.

This clonotype was seen at least ten times. V is TRBV20-1 and J is TRBJ2-1; possibly TRBD2 for D (5 bases). The CDR3 consists of 14 residues. The V gene lost 0 bases and the J gene lost 6 bases, with 12 bases spanning the gap. Germline V gene sequence: CDR1 DFQATT, CDR2 SNEGSKA (reference sequence). CDR3 sequence: CSARDPRTGNEQFF. As DNA, the CDR3 is TGCAGTGCTAGAGATCCCCGGACTGGCAATGAGCAGTTCTTC.

This clonotype was recorded many times. CDR3: CASSFSGKDYEQYF. The CDR3, as DNA: TGCGCCAGCAGCTTTAGCGGGAAAGACTACGAGCAGTACTTC. V is TRBV5-1 and J is TRBJ2-7; 8 bases fit TRBD2. CDR1 and CDR2 from the germline V gene are SGHRS and YFSETQ. This CDR3 region has 14 residues. Trimming cost V 2 bases and J 3 bases; bases outside gene matches: 4.